What follows is one T cell receptor beta chain and its context. The data are from a study of blood T cell repertoires in COVID-19. The protocol was immunoSEQ multiplex PCR, while the TCRdb copy is restricted to in-frame clones and leaves out a portion. This sample has fewer than 250,000 clones, with about nine tenths found just once. The trim removed 4 bases at V and 5 bases at J, leaving 6 bases unmatched. Per germline, CDR1 SGHDN and CDR2 FVKESK. The CDR3 runs 14 residues. The genes are TRBV14 and TRBJ2-7, with 9 positions matching TRBD1. This TCR derives from a woman aged 55-69 years with acute or convalescent COVID-19. The sequenced material came from peripheral blood. The CDR3 coding sequence is TGTGCCAGCAGCCCAAACAGGGGGCTGAACGAGCAGTACTTC. Its translation: CASSPNRGLNEQYF.